The source of this T cell receptor beta chain is a study of Graves' ophthalmopathy and Graves' hyperthyroidism. Pregnancy or lactation, uncontrolled infections and other autoimmune diseases were grounds for excluding patients. The authors isolated PBMCs from about 10 ml of fresh peripheral blood. The study amplified TCR beta CDR3 regions using RNA transcripts. The first round was an RT-PCR with HTBI primers, and the second round was a multiplex PCR. TCRdb ran MiXCR on the multiplex PCR reads and lists one entry per CDR3 protein. This sample has about 210,000 distinct CDR3 sequences; 25% to 30% occur once, and the top ten carry about 8.2%. There are many counts of this clonotype. The target antigen is unknown. Germline loops: CDR1 MDHEN, CDR2 SYDVKM. Germline trimming cut 6 bases from V and 2 bases from J; bases unmatched to any gene: 12. The CDR3 is 16 amino acids. Whole-study results and caveats: Its predictions of ophthalmopathy progression gave the model 70.59% sensitivity and about 78% specificity. Blood was where most expanded thyroid clonotypes above 0.001 frequency also turned up.

This chain joins TRBV28 and TRBJ2-7; TRBD2 aligns across 8 bases. The receptor was derived from a man aged 50 to 60 with Graves' ophthalmopathy. Sequenced sample: peripheral blood. The CDR3, as DNA: TGTGCCAGCAGCCCCCGGGGGGGGGTCGGTCCCTACGAGCAGTACTTC. Translated: CASSPRGGVGPYEQYF.